The 21 T cell receptor beta chains below come from one sample, sequenced in a study of cytomegalovirus exposure and HLA in healthy donors. 13 Jbeta primers and 60 Vbeta primers were used for the PCR. Measured with immunoSEQ multiplex PCR; TCRdb has only the in-frame clones, and not every one. The sample carries about 120,000 clones, over 60% recorded once. The sequencing input was PBMCs. The source of these receptors is a female donor in good health and CMV-seronegative.

The DNA of the CDR3 is TGTGCCAGCAGTGAAGCCCGCAGGGGGTCCGGTCAGCCCCAGCATTTT. This translates into CASSEARRGSGQPQHF. V and J are TRBV2 and TRBJ1-5; TRBD1 matches at 7 bases. J gave up 6 bases and V 0 bases, and 8 bases lay outside the gene matches. Germline lookup yields CDR1 SNHLY and CDR2 FYNNEI. This CDR3 is 16 amino acids long. Drawing the rest from reference TRBV2 and TRBJ1-5, the complete variable domain is EPEVTQTPSHQVTQMGQEVILRCVPISNHLYFYWYRQILGQKVEFLVSFYNNEISEKSEIFDDQFSVERPDGSNFTLKIRSTKLEDSAMYFCASSEARRGSGQPQHFGDGTRLSIL.

The V and J genes are TRBV19 and TRBJ1-3, with a weak D call TRBD1 (6 bases). This CDR3 has 17 amino acids. Looked up from germline, CDR1 is LNHDA and CDR2 is SQIVND (reference sequence). Between the trimmed V and J ends, which lost 2 bases and 0 bases, there was a span of 14 bases. CDR3 loop: CASSIRGTDSSGNTIYF. The CDR3 DNA is TGTGCCAGTAGTATAAGGGGGACGGATTCCTCTGGAAACACCATATATTTT.

This chain connects TRBV30 to TRBJ1-1; TRBD1 aligns across 8 bases. CDR1 GTSNPN and CDR2 SVGIG come from the germline V gene (reference sequence). V lost 0 bases, J lost 11 bases, and 5 bases stayed unmatched. This CDR3 region has 12 residues. In DNA form, the CDR3 reads TGTGCCTGGAGTGTGGGGACAGGTTGGGCTTTCTTT. Amino acids: CAWSVGTGWAFF.

This chain links TRBV6-1 with TRBJ1-4; maybe TRBD1 (6 bases). The germline V and J ends were trimmed by 9 bases and 4 bases, with 15 bases remaining between them. There are 14 residues in the CDR3. Germline V lookup: CDR1 MNHNS, CDR2 SASEGT. The CDR3 region is CASRKDRYNEKLFF. CDR3 nucleotides: TGTGCCAGTAGGAAGGACAGATATAATGAAAAACTGTTTTTT.

The chain is built from TRBV5-6 and TRBJ1-4, with 8 nucleotides matching TRBD1. CDR1 is SGHDT and CDR2 is YYEEEE in the germline V gene. The length of the CDR3 is 14 residues. The V gene end was trimmed by 0 bases and the J gene end by 7 bases; junction bases not matched to a gene: 2. The CDR3 sequence: CASSLGTGFEKLFF. The CDR3 DNA reads TGTGCCAGCAGCTTGGGGACAGGGTTTGAAAAACTGTTTTTT.

V gene TRBV18 combines with J gene TRBJ1-1, with 7 bases matching TRBD1. Per germline, CDR1 KGHSH and CDR2 LQKENI. The CDR3 loop spans 17 amino acids. With V trimmed by 1 base and J by 0 bases, 8 bases remained unmatched. CDR3 sequence: CASSPQGAVNMNTEAFF. The CDR3 region has the DNA TGTGCCAGCTCACCACAGGGGGCGGTTAACATGAACACTGAAGCTTTCTTT.

The chain joins TRBV7-9 to TRBJ2-1; D remains unclear. CDR3 length equals 13 residues. V lost 3 bases, J lost 15 bases, and 18 bases lay in between. Germline-derived CDR1 and CDR2 are SEHNR and FQNEAQ (reference sequence). The CDR3 DNA reads TGTGCCAGCAGCTTGCCCCCCTCCTATCGCCCGTTCTTC. This sequence encodes CASSLPPSYRPFF.

The chain recombines TRBV7-2 with TRBJ1-2; D might be TRBD1 (5 bases). Deletions cut 5 bases from V and 5 bases from J, with 21 bases between. CDR1 and CDR2 (germline): SGHTA, FQGNSA. The CDR3 extends over 16 amino acids. CDR3 in amino acids: CASSGNAGLQVYGYTF. For the CDR3, the DNA is TGTGCCAGCAGCGGGAACGCGGGGCTTCAAGTTTATGGCTACACCTTC.

This clone has just a few counts. Other DNA sequences from this sample encode an identical CDR3 as well. The chain links TRBV5-1 to TRBJ1-1; the D gene is possibly TRBD1 (5 bases). The germline CDR1 and CDR2 sequences are SGHRS and YFSETQ. This CDR3 has 14 amino acids. Trimming cost V 1 base and J 4 bases, with 11 bases left between them. The CDR3 sequence is CASSLTGFGTEAFF. As DNA, the CDR3 is TGCGCCAGCAGCTTGACAGGATTCGGCACTGAAGCTTTCTTT.

The chain carries TRBV19 and TRBJ1-5, with a tentative D call TRBD1 (6 bases). Per the germline V gene, CDR1 is LNHDA and CDR2 is SQIVND (reference sequence). The V end lost 7 bases, the J end lost 1 base, and 14 bases lay between the germline ends. CDR3 size: 15 residues. The CDR3 DNA follows: TGTGCCAGTAAGAAAACAGGGTCCAGCAATCAGCCCCAGCATTTT. It translates to CASKKTGSSNQPQHF.

This chain joins TRBV4-1 and TRBJ1-6; 9 bases match TRBD1. This CDR3 comprises 15 residues. J lost 10 bases, V lost 6 bases, and 10 bases had no gene match. CDR1 is MGHRA, CDR2 YSYEKL, per germline. CDR3 DNA: TGCGCCAGCAGAACGCCACGGGACAGGGTATCACCCCTCCACTTT. Its translation: CASRTPRDRVSPLHF.

Only one count was recorded for this clone. One junction end disagrees with the germline gene, perhaps due to a read error. The chain carries TRBV7-7 and TRBJ2-3, with 12 bases aligning to TRBD2. Germline CDR1 is SSHAT and CDR2 is FNYEAQ (reference sequence). The CDR3 has 15 residues. The CDR3 protein is CASSRLAGVTDTQYF. CDR3 nucleotides: TGTGCTAGCAGCCGACTAGCGGGGGTGACAGATACGCAGTATTTT.

DNA of the CDR3: TGTGCCAGCAAATGGGAGGATTGGAACTATGGCTACACCTTC. Its protein is CASKWEDWNYGYTF. The rearrangement uses TRBV2 and TRBJ1-2; the D is unclear. V lost 7 bases to trimming and J lost 2 bases, with 14 bases between them. This CDR3 has 14 residues. Germline V gene lookup returns CDR1 SNHLY and CDR2 FYNNEI.

The chain uses TRBV29-1 and TRBJ1-5; 12 bases are shared with TRBD1. The CDR3 is 16 amino acids. Trimming at V came to 5 bases and at J to 7 bases, leaving 12 bases not matched to a gene. Germline V gene lookup returns CDR1 SQVTM and CDR2 ANQGSEA. DNA of the CDR3: TGCAGCGTTTTAACGCCGGGACAGGGGGCTAGGCAGCCCCAGCATTTT. Its protein product is CSVLTPGQGARQPQHF.

The chain joins TRBV18 to TRBJ2-7, with a possible D match to TRBD1 (5 bases). The V gene's germline CDR1 is KGHSH and CDR2 LQKENI. V was cut by 3 bases and J by 2 bases, with 14 bases left in between. There are 15 residues in the CDR3. The CDR3 is CASSPEDTRTYEQYF. As DNA, the CDR3 is TGTGCCAGCTCACCTGAGGACACGAGAACCTACGAGCAGTACTTC.

The chain recombines TRBV15 with TRBJ2-3; D remains ambiguous. The V gene's germline CDR1 is LNHNV and CDR2 YYDKDF (reference sequence). This CDR3 has 13 amino acids. The V and J ends lost 5 bases and 4 bases respectively, with 10 bases between them. CDR3 nucleotides: TGTGCCACCAGCGTAATAGTCGCAGATACGCAGTATTTT. Its protein is CATSVIVADTQYF.

This clone has just one count. The V and J genes are TRBV10-2 and TRBJ1-1, with 9 bases identical to TRBD1. The germline V gene encodes CDR1 WSHSY and CDR2 SAAADI. Trimming took 6 bases from V and 1 from J; bases not matched to a gene: 6. This CDR3 spans 15 amino acids. CDR3 protein: CASRGWTGENTEAFF. The CDR3 DNA is TGCGCCAGCAGGGGTTGGACAGGGGAGAACACTGAAGCTTTCTTT.

V is TRBV13 and J is TRBJ1-4; D ambiguous. Looked up from germline, CDR1 is PRHDT and CDR2 is FYEKMQ (reference sequence). V gave up 0 bases and J gave up 4 bases, with 6 bases separating them. The CDR3 is 14 residues long. CDR3 bases: TGTGCCAGCAGCTTAGGCTTAAATAATGAAAAACTGTTTTTT. This sequence encodes CASSLGLNNEKLFF.

V gene TRBV29-1 combines with J gene TRBJ2-7, with D possibly being TRBD1 (6 bases). This CDR3 is 14 amino acids long. The V gene lost 0 bases and the J gene lost 3 bases, with 12 bases spanning the gap. Per germline, CDR1 SQVTM and CDR2 ANQGSEA. The CDR3 DNA follows: TGCAGCGTTGAAGATCCGACAGGCCTCTACGAGCAGTACTTC. Amino acids: CSVEDPTGLYEQYF.

In its sample, this clone was seen once. The rearrangement uses TRBV5-6 and TRBJ2-1, with TRBD1 matching over 10 bases. Trimming at V came to 3 bases and at J to 3 bases, leaving 3 bases not matched to a gene. From germline, CDR1 is SGHDT and CDR2 YYEEEE. The CDR3 has 15 amino acids. CDR3 sequence (DNA): TGTGCCAGCAGCTCACGGACAGGGGGCTACAATGAGCAGTTCTTC. It specifies CASSSRTGGYNEQFF.

The chain joins TRBV5-6 to TRBJ2-1, with D possibly matching TRBD2 (6 bases). Trimming took 0 bases from V and 2 from J, leaving 15 bases between them. CDR1 is SGHDT, CDR2 YYEEEE, per germline. This CDR3 is built from 17 residues. CDR3 loop: CASSLEGLARAYNEQFF. Here the CDR3 DNA reads TGTGCCAGCAGCTTGGAGGGGCTAGCGAGGGCCTACAATGAGCAGTTCTTC.